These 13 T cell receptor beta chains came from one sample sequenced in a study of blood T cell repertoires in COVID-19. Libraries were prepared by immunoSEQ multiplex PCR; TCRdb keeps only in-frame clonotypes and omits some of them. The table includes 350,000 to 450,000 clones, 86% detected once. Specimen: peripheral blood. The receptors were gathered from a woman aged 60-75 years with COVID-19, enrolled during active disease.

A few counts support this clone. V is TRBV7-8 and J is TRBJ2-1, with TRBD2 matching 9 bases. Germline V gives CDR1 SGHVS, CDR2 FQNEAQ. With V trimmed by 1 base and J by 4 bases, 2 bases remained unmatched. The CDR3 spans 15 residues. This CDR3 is CASSLGSGGYNEQFF. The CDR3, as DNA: TGTGCCAGCAGCTTAGGTAGCGGGGGATACAATGAGCAGTTCTTC.

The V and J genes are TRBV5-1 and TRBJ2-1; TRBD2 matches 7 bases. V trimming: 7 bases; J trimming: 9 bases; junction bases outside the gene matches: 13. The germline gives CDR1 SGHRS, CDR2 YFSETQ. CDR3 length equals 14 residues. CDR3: CASSDLGGSGEQFF. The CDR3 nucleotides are TGCGCCAGCTCCGACTTGGGAGGGTCAGGTGAGCAGTTCTTC.

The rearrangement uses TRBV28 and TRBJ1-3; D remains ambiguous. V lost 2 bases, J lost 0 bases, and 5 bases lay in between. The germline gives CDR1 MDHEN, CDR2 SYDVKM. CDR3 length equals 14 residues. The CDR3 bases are TGTGCCAGCAGTTTAGGCAGCTCTGGAAACACCATATATTTT. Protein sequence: CASSLGSSGNTIYF.

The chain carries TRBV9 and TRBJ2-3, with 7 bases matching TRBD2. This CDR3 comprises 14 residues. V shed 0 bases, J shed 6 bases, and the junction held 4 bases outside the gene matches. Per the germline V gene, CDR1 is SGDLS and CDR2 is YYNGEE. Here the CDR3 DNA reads TGTGCCAGCAGCGTAGGACTAGCAGACGATACGCAGTATTTT. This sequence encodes CASSVGLADDTQYF.

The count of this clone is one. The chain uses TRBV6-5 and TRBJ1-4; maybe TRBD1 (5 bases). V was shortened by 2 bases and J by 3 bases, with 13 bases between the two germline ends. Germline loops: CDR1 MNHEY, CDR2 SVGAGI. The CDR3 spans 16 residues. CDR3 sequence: CASSYRGRQPNEKLFF. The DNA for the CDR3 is TGTGCCAGCAGTTACAGGGGCCGCCAACCTAATGAAAAACTGTTTTTT.

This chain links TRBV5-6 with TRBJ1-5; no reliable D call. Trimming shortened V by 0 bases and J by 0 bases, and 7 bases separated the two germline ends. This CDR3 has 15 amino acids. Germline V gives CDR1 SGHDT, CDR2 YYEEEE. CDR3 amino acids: CASSLGTYSNQPQHF. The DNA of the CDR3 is TGTGCCAGCAGCTTGGGCACTTATAGCAATCAGCCCCAGCATTTT.

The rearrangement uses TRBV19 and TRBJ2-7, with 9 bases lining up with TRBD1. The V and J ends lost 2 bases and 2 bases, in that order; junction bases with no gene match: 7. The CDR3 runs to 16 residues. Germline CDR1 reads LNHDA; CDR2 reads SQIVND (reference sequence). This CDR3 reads CASSISGTGPAYEQYF. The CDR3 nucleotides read TGTGCCAGTAGTATATCTGGGACAGGGCCAGCCTACGAGCAGTACTTC.

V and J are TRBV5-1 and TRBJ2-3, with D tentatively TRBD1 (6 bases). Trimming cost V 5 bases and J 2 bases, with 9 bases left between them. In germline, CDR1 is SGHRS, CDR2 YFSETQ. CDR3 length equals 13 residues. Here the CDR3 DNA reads TGCGCCAGCAGGAGGGGGTACACAGATACGCAGTATTTT. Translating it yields CASRRGYTDTQYF.

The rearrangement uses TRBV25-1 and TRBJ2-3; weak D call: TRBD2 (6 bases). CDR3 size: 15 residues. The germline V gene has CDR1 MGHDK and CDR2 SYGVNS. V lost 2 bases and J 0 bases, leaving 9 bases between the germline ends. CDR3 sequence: CASSETGTSTDTQYF. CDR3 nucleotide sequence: TGTGCCAGCAGTGAAACGGGGACTAGCACAGATACGCAGTATTTT.

CDR3 in amino acids: CASSERLVAGQETQYF. CDR3 coding DNA: TGTGCCAGCAGTGAACGGTTGGTAGCGGGGCAAGAGACCCAGTACTTC. The chain carries TRBV6-1 and TRBJ2-5, with 8 bases that match TRBD2. This CDR3 comprises 16 residues. The germline V gene has CDR1 MNHNS and CDR2 SASEGT. V shed 2 bases, J shed 2 bases, and the junction held 7 bases outside the gene matches.

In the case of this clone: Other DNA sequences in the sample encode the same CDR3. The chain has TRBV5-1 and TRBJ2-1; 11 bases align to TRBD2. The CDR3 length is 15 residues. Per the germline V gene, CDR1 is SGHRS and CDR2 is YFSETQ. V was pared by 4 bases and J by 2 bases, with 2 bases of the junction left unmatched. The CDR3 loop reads CASSLSGGAYNEQFF. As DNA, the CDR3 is TGCGCCAGCAGCCTTAGCGGGGGGGCCTACAATGAGCAGTTCTTC.

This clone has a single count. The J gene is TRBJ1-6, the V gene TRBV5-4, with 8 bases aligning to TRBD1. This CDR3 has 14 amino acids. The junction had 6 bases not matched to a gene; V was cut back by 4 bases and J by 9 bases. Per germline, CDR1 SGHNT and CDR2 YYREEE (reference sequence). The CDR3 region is CASSTDRVGSPLHF. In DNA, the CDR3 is TGTGCCAGCAGCACGGACAGGGTCGGTTCACCCCTCCACTTT.

CDR3 sequence: CATSGVSQPQHF. DNA of the CDR3: TGTGCCACCTCGGGGGTAAGTCAGCCCCAGCATTTT. The chain uses TRBV19 and TRBJ1-5, with D possibly TRBD1 on 5 matching bases. The V end lost 10 bases, the J end lost 6 bases, and 13 bases lay between the germline ends. In germline, CDR1 is LNHDA, CDR2 SQIVND (reference sequence). This CDR3 is built from 12 residues.